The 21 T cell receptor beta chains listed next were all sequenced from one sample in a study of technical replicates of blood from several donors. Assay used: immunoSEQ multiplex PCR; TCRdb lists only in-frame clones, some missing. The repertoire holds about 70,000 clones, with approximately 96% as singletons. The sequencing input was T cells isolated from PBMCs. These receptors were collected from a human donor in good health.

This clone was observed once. The CDR3 here is CASSITQVNTEAFF. The CDR3 bases are TGTGCCAGCAGTATAACCCAGGTAAACACTGAAGCTTTCTTT. The rearrangement joins TRBV28 to TRBJ1-1; no firm D call. Trimming stripped 5 bases from V and 2 bases from J, with 12 bases between. The CDR3 loop spans 14 amino acids. The V gene's germline CDR1 is MDHEN and CDR2 SYDVKM. Variable domain in full (rest from reference TRBV28 and TRBJ1-1): DVKVTQSSRYLVKRTGEKVFLECVQDMDHENMFWYRQDPGLGLRLIYFSYDVKMKEKGDIPEGYSVSREKKERFSLILESASTNQTSMYLCASSITQVNTEAFFGQGTRLTVV.

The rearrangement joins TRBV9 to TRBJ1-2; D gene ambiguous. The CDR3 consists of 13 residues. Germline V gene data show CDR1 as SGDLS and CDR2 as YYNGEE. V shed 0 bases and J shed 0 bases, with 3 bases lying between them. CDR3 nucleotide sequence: TGTGCCAGCAGCGTAGACACTAACTATGGCTACACCTTC. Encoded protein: CASSVDTNYGYTF.

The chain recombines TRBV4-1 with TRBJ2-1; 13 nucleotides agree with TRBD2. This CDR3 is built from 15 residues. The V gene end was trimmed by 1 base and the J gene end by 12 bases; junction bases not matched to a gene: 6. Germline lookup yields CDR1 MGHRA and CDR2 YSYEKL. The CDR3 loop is CASSQVGLAGEVQFF. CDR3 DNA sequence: TGCGCCAGCAGCCAAGTAGGACTAGCGGGAGAAGTGCAGTTCTTC.

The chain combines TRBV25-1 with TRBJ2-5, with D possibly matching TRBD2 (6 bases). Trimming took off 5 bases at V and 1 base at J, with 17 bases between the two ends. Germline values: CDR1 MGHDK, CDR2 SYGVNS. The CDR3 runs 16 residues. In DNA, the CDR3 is TGTGCCAGCAGTCCTGGAGGGTCCACGACCCAAGAGACCCAGTACTTC. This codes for CASSPGGSTTQETQYF.

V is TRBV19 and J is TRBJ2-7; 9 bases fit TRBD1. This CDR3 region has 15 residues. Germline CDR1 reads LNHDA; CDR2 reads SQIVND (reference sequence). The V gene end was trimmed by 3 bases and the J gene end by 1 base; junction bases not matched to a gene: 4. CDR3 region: CASSIGTGQSYEQYF. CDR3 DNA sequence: TGTGCCAGTAGTATCGGGACAGGGCAGTCCTACGAGCAGTACTTC.

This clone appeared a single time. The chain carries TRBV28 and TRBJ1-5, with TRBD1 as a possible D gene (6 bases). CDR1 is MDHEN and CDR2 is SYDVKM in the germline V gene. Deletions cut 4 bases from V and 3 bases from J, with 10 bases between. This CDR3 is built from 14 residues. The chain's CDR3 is CASSSQGTNQPQHF. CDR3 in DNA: TGTGCCAGCAGTTCACAGGGTACCAATCAGCCCCAGCATTTT.

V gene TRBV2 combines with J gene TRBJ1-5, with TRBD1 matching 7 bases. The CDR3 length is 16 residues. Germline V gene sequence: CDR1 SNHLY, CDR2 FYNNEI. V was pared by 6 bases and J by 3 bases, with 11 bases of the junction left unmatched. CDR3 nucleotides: TGTGCCAGCAGGTCGAAGGGGACAGTAATCAATCAGCCCCAGCATTTT. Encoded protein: CASRSKGTVINQPQHF.

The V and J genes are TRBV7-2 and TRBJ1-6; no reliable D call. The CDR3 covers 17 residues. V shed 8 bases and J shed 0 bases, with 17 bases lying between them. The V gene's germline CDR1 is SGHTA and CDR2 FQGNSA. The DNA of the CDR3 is TGTGCCAGCTCTTCTCTGTTCGGGAGCTCCTATAATTCACCCCTCCACTTT. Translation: CASSSLFGSSYNSPLHF.

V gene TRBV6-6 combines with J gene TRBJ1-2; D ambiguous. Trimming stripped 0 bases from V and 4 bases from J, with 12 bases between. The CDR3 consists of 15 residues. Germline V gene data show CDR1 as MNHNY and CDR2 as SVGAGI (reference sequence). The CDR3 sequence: CASSYSSILSYGYTF. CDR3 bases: TGTGCCAGCAGTTACTCTTCCATTTTGAGCTATGGCTACACCTTC.

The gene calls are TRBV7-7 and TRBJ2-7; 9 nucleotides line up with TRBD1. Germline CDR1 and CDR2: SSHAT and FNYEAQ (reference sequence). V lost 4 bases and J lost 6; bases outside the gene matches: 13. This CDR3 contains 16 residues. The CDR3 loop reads CASSSTPPGTGTEQYF. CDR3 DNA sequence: TGTGCCAGCAGCTCGACACCCCCAGGGACAGGGACCGAGCAGTACTTC.

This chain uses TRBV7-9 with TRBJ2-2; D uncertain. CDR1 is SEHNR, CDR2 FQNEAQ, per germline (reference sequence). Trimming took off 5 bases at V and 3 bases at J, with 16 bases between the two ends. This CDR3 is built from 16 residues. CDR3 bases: TGTGCCAGCAGCCCTAAATTCGTCACGGACACCGGGGAGCTGTTTTTT. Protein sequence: CASSPKFVTDTGELFF.

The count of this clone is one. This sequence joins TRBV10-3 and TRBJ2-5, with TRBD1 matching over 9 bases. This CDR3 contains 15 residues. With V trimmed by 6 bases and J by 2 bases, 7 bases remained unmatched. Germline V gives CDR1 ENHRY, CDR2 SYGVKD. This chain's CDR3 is CAISGTGSFQETQYF. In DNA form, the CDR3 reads TGTGCCATCAGCGGGACAGGGTCTTTTCAAGAGACCCAGTACTTC.

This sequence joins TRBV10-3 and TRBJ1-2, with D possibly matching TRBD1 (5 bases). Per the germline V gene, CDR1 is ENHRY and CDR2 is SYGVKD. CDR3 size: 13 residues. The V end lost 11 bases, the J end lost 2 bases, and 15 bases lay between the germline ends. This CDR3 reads CAATLGGNYGYTF. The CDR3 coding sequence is TGTGCCGCTACATTGGGGGGAAACTATGGCTACACCTTC.

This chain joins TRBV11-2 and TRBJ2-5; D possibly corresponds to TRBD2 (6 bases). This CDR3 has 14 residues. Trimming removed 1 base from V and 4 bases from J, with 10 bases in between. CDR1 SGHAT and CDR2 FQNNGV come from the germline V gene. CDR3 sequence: CASSLGGGGETQYF. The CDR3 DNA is TGTGCCAGCAGCTTAGGGGGAGGAGGAGAGACCCAGTACTTC. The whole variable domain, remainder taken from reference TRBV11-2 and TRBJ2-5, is EAGVAQSPRYKIIEKRQSVAFWCNPISGHATLYWYQQILGQGPKLLIQFQNNGVVDDSQLPKDRFSAERLKGVDSTLKIQPAKLEDSAVYLCASSLGGGGETQYFGPGTRLLVL.

The chain's CDR3 is CAISVGEVTEAFF. The CDR3 DNA sequence: TGTGCCATCAGTGTTGGGGAGGTCACTGAAGCTTTCTTT. This chain joins TRBV10-3 and TRBJ1-1; no reliable D call. V lost 4 bases to trimming and J lost 4 bases, with 10 bases between them. Per germline, CDR1 ENHRY and CDR2 SYGVKD. The CDR3 runs 13 residues.

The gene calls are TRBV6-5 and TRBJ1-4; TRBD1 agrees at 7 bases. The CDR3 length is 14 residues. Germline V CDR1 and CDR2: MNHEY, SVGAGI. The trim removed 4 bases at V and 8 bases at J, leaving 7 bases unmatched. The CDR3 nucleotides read TGTGCCAGCAGTTGGGCAGGGGGTGAGGAAAAACTGTTTTTT. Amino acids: CASSWAGGEEKLFF.

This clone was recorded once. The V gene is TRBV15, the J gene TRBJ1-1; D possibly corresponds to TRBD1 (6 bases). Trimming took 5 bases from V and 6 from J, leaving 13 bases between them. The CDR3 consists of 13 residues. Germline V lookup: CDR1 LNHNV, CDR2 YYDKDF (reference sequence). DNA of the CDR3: TGTGCCACCAGCTTGACAGGAGTCCCTGAAGCTTTCTTT. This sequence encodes CATSLTGVPEAFF. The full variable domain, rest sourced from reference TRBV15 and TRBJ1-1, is DAMVIQNPRYQVTQFGKPVTLSCSQTLNHNVMYWYQQKSSQAPKLLFHYYDKDFNNEADTPDNFQSRRPNTSFCFLDIRSPGLGDTAMYLCATSLTGVPEAFFGQGTRLTVV.

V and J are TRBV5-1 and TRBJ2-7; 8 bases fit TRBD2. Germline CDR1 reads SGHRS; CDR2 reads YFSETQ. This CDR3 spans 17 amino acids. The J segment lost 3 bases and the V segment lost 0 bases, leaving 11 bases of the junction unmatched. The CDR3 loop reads CASSLVTKAGVNYEQYF. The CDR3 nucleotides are TGCGCCAGCAGCTTGGTTACTAAAGCGGGAGTAAACTACGAGCAGTACTTC.

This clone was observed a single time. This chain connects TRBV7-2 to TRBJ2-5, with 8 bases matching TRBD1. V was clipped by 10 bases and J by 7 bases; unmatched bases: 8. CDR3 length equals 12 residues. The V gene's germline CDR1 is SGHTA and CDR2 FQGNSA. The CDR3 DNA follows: TGTGCCACCGGACAGGGCCTCGGGACCCAGTACTTC. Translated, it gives CATGQGLGTQYF.

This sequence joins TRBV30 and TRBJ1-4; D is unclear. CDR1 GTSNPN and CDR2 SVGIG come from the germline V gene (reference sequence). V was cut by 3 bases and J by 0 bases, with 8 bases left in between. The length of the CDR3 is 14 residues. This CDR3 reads CAWSRGATNEKLFF. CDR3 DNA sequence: TGTGCCTGGAGCCGTGGAGCAACTAATGAAAAACTGTTTTTT.

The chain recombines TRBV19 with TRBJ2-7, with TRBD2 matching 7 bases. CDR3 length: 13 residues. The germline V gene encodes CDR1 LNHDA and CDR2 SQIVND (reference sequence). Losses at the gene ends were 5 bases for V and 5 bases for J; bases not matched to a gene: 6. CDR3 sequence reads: CASSWPAGDEQYF. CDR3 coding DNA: TGTGCCAGTAGTTGGCCGGCGGGGGACGAGCAGTACTTC.